This TCR beta chain was captured in a study of Ad26.COV2.S vaccination and SARS-CoV-2 variants. Sample treatment: around 19 received Ad26.COV2.S at low or high dose, single or two shots; 5 received placebo; per-sample allocation not given. The samples were gathered on day 63 after the first injection of vaccine or placebo. The study's findings and limits: Reportedly, after vaccination the spike-specific CD8+ and CD4+ T cell responses displayed substantial breadth.

This clone came up once. Its cognate antigen is unknown. The assay was immunoSEQ multiplex PCR, and TCRdb's table has in-frame clones only and misses some. The sample has 360,000 or so clones, over 75% seen once. CDR1 and CDR2 (germline): SEHNR, FQNEAQ (reference sequence). The CDR3 runs 14 residues. With V trimmed by 5 bases and J by 5 bases, 8 bases remained unmatched. This TCR was sampled from a person between 18 and 65 years old who received the Ad26.COV2.S COVID-19 vaccine or a placebo. This sequence joins TRBV7-9 and TRBJ2-7; 8 bases line up with TRBD2. The material sequenced was peripheral blood, taken in a trial of Ad26.COV2.S vaccine versus placebo. The CDR3 sequence is CASSPTGGDNEQYF. For the CDR3, the DNA is TGTGCCAGCAGCCCGACGGGAGGGGATAACGAGCAGTACTTC.